The 7 T cell receptor beta chains below all came from one sample that was sequenced in a study of tumour-infiltrating T cells in Burkitt lymphoma. Data came from immunoSEQ multiplex PCR; TCRdb stores just in-frame clones and leaves some out. The data hold 13,000 to 15,000 clones, with roughly 74% observed a single time. Sequencing input: tumor tissue. These receptors all come from a human donor with diffuse large B-cell lymphoma.

This rearrangement joins TRBV4-1 to TRBJ2-1; D tentatively fits TRBD1 or TRBD2 (5 bases each). Germline CDR1 is MGHRA and CDR2 is YSYEKL. Trimming shortened V by 2 bases and J by 6 bases, and 8 bases separated the two germline ends. The CDR3 has 13 residues. For the CDR3, the DNA is TGCGCCAGCAGCCAACTGGGGGTCAATGAGCAGTTCTTC. This gives the protein CASSQLGVNEQFF.

CDR3 in amino acids: CSVETGDSNQPQHF. The CDR3 DNA is TGCAGCGTTGAGACAGGGGATAGCAATCAGCCCCAGCATTTT. The J gene is TRBJ1-5, the V gene TRBV29-1, with 8 positions matching TRBD1. The CDR3 is 14 residues long. V trimming: 3 bases; J trimming: 0 bases; junction bases outside the gene matches: 1. The germline V gene encodes CDR1 SQVTM and CDR2 ANQGSEA.

This rearrangement joins TRBV6-1 to TRBJ2-1, with D tentatively TRBD1 or TRBD2 (5 bases each). Germline values: CDR1 MNHNS, CDR2 SASEGT. This CDR3 spans 13 amino acids. The CDR3 sequence: CERVWIQGNEQFF. As DNA, the CDR3 is TGTGAGAGGGTCTGGATTCAGGGCAATGAGCAGTTCTTC.

The V gene is TRBV30, the J gene TRBJ2-4, with D possibly being TRBD1 (5 bases). CDR1 GTSNPN and CDR2 SVGIG come from the germline V gene (reference sequence). The CDR3 is made up of 11 amino acids. V was pared by 4 bases and J by 8 bases, with 9 bases between. CDR3 sequence: CAWKGFDIQYF. The DNA for the CDR3 is TGTGCCTGGAAGGGGTTTGACATTCAGTACTTC.

This rearrangement joins TRBV4-1 to TRBJ1-4; D unresolved. Germline CDR1 and CDR2: MGHRA and YSYEKL. This CDR3 has 13 amino acids. The V end was cut by 3 bases, the J end by 6 bases, with 8 bases between. CDR3 DNA: TGCGCCAGCAGCCATGAGGGATATGAAAAACTGTTTTTT. It yields the protein CASSHEGYEKLFF.

The rearrangement uses TRBV5-8 and TRBJ2-7; 8 nucleotides line up with TRBD1. The V and J ends lost 5 bases and 4 bases, in that order; junction bases with no gene match: 2. The CDR3 is made up of 12 amino acids. CDR1 and CDR2 (germline): SGHTS, YDEGEE. As DNA, the CDR3 is TGTGCCAGCAGTTGGGACAGGTACGAGCAGTACTTC. Its translation is CASSWDRYEQYF.

The V gene is TRBV28, the J gene TRBJ2-7; D is perhaps TRBD1 (5 bases). Trimming pared 6 bases from V and 3 bases from J, leaving 18 bases between. The CDR3 is 15 amino acids. The germline V gene encodes CDR1 MDHEN and CDR2 SYDVKM. The CDR3 spells CASSFRVSPLYEQYF. CDR3 in DNA: TGTGCCAGCAGCTTCAGGGTATCCCCACTCTACGAGCAGTACTTC.